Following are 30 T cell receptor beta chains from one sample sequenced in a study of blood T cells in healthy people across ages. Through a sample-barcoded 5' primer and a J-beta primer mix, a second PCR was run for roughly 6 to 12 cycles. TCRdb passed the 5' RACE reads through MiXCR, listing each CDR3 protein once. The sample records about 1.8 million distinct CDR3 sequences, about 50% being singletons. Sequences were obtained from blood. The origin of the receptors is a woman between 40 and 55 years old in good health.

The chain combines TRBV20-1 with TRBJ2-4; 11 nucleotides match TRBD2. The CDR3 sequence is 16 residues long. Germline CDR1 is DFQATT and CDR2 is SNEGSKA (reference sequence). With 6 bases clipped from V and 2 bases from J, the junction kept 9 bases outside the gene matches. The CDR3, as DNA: TGCAGTGCCGCCCGCCCTAGCGGGGGGCCCAAAAACATTCAGTACTTC. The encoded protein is CSAARPSGGPKNIQYF.

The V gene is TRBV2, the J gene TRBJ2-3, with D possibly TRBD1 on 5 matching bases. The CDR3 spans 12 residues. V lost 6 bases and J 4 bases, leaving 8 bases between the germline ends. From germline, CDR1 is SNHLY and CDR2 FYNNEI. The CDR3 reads CASRQESDTQYF. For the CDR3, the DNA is TGTGCCAGCAGACAGGAGTCAGATACGCAGTATTTT.

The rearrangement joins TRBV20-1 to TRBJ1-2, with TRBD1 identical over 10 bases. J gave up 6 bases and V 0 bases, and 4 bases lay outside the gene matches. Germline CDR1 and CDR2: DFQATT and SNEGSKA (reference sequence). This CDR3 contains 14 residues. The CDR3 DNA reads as TGCAGTGCTAGAGACCCCGGACAGGGGGATGGCTACACCTTC. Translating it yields CSARDPGQGDGYTF.

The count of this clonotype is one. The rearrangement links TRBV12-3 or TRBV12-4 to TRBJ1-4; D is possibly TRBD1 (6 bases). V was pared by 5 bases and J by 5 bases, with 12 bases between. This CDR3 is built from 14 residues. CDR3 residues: CASSPLDRNEKLFF. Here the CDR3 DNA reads TGTGCCAGCAGTCCCTTAGACAGGAATGAAAAACTGTTTTTT.

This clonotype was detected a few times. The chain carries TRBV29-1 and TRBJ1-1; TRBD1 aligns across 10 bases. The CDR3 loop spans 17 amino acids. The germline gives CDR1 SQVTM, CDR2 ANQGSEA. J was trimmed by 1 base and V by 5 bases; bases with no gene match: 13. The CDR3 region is CSVYLPGTGDRNTEAFF. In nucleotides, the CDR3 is TGCAGCGTTTACCTTCCGGGGACAGGGGACAGGAACACTGAAGCTTTCTTT.

The CDR3 region has the DNA TGTGCCAGCAGTTTTTGGGACCGCGCTTTAGAAAAACTGTTTTTT. As protein: CASSFWDRALEKLFF. This sequence joins TRBV12-3 or TRBV12-4 and TRBJ1-4; a weak D match, TRBD1 (5 bases). The CDR3 runs 15 residues. Trimming shortened V by 3 bases and J by 8 bases, and 16 bases separated the two germline ends.

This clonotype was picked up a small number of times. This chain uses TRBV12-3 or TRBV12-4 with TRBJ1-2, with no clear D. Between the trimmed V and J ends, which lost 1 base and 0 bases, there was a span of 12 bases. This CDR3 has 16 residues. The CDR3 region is CASSLGLLIANYGYTF. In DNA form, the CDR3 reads TGTGCCAGCAGTTTAGGTCTTCTAATAGCTAACTATGGCTACACCTTC.

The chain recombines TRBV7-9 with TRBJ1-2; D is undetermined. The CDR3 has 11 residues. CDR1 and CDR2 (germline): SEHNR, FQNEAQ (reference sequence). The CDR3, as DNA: TGTGCGTGGAGGGAGGACTATGGCTACACCTTC. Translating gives CAWREDYGYTF.

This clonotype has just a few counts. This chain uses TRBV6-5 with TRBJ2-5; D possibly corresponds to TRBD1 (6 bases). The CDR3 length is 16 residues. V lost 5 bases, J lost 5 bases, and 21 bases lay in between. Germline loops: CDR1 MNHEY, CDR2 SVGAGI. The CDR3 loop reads CASSPIGTPLRETQYF. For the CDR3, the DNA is TGTGCCAGCAGTCCTATCGGGACACCTTTGAGGGAGACCCAGTACTTC.

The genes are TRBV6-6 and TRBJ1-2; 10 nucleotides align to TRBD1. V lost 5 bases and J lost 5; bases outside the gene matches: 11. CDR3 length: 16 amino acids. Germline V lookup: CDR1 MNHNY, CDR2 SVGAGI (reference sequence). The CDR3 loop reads CASSQPTGGAVYGYTF. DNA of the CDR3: TGTGCCAGCAGTCAGCCGACAGGGGGCGCGGTATATGGCTACACCTTC.

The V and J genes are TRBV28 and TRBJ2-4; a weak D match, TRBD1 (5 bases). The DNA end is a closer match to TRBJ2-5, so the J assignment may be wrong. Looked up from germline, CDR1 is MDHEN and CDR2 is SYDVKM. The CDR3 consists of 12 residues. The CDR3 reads CASRPPGETQYF. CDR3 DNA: TGTGCCAGCAGGCCCCCAGGGGAGACCCAGTACTTC.

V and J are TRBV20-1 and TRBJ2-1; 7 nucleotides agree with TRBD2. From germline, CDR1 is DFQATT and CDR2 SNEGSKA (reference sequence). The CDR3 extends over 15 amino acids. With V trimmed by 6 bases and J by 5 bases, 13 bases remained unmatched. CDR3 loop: CSATRPSGSNNEQFF. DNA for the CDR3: TGCAGTGCAACGCGGCCTAGCGGATCTAACAATGAGCAGTTCTTC.

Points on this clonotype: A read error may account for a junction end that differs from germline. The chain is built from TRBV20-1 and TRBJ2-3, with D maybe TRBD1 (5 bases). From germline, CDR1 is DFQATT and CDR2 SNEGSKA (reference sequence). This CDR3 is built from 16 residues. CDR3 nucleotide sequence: TGCAGTGCCAGAGACCAGGGTGGCTACCGCACAGATACGCAGTATTTT. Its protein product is CSARDQGGYRTDTQYF.

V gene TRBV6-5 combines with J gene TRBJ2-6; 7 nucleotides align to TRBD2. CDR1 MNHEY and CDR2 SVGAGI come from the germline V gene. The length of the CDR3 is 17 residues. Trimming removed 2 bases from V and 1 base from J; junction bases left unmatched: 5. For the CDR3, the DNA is TGTGCCAGCAGTTACGGGGGACTACGATCTGGGGCCAACGTCCTGACTTTC. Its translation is CASSYGGLRSGANVLTF.

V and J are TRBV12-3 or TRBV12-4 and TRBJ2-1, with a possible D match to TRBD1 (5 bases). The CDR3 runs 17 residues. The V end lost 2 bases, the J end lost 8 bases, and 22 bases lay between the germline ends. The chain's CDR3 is CASSLSGAGNYVDEQFF. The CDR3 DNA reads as TGTGCCAGCAGTTTATCTGGGGCAGGGAATTATGTCGATGAGCAGTTCTTC.

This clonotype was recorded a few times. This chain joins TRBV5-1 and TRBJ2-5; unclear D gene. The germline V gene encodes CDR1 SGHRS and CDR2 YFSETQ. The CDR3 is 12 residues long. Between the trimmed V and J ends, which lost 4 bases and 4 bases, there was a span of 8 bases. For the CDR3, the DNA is TGCGCCAGCAGCGCAACCTCAGAGACCCAGTACTTC. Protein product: CASSATSETQYF.

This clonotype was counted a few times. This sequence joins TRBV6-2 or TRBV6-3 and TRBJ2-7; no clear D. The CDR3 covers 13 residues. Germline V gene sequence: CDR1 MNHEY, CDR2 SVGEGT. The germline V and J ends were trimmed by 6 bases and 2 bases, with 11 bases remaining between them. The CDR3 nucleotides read TGTGCCAGCAGCGCTCCGCATGCCTACGAGCAGTACTTC. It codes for CASSAPHAYEQYF.

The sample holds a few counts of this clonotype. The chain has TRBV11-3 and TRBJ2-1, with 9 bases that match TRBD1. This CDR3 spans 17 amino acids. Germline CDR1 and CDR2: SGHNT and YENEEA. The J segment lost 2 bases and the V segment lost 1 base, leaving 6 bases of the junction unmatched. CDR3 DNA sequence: TGTGCCAGCAGCTTAGGCCCGGGACAGGGAACCTACAATGAGCAGTTCTTC. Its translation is CASSLGPGQGTYNEQFF.

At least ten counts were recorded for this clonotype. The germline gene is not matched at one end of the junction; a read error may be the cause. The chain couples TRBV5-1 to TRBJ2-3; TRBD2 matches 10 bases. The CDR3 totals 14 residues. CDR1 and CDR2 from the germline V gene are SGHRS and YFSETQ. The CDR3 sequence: CASSLAGGRDTQYF. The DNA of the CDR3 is TGTGCCAGCAGCTTAGCGGGGGGCCGAGATACGCAGTATTTT.

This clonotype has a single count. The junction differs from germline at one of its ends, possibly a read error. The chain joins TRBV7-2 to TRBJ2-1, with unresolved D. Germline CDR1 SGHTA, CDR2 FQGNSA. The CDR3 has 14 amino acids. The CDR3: CASSVLHSSNEQFF. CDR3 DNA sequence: TGTGCCAGCAGCGTACTGCACTCCTCCAATGAGCAGTTCTTC.

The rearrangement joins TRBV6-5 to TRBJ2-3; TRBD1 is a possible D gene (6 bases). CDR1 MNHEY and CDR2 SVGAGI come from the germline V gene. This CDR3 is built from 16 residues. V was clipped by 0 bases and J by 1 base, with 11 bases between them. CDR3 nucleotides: TGTGCCAGCAGTTACTCGATTTCAGGGGGCACAGATACGCAGTATTTT. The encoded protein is CASSYSISGGTDTQYF.

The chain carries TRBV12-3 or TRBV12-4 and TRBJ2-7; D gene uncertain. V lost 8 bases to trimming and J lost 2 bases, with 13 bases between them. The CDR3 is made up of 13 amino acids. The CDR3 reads CASAAALTYEQYF. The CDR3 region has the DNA TGTGCCAGCGCGGCAGCTCTAACCTACGAGCAGTACTTC.

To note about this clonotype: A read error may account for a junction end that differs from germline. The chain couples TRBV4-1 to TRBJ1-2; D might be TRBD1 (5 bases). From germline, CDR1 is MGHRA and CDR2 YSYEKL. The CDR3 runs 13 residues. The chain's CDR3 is CACSQAPGNGYTF. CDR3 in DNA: TGCGCCTGCAGCCAGGCCCCAGGGAATGGCTACACCTTC.

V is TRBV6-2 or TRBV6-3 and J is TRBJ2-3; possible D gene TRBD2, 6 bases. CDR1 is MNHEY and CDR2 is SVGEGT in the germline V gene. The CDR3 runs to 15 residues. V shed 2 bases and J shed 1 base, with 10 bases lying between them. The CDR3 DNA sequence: TGTGCCAGCAGTTACGCGGGGATCGGCACAGATACGCAGTATTTT. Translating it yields CASSYAGIGTDTQYF.

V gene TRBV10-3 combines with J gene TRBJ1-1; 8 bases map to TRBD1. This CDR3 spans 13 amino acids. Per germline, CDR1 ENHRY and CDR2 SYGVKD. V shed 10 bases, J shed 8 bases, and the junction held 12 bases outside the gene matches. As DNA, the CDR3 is TGTGCCACGACTCGACAGGGGAACGCGGAAGCTTTCTTT. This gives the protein CATTRQGNAEAFF.

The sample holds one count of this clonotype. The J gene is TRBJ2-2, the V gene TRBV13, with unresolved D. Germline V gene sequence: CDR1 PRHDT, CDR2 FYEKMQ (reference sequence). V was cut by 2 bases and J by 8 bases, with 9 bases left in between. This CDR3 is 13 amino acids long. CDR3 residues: CASSLRIVGELFF. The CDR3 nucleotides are TGTGCCAGCAGCTTAAGGATAGTTGGGGAGCTGTTTTTT. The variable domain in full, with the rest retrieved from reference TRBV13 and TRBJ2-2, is AAGVIQSPRHLIKEKRETATLKCYPIPRHDTVYWYQQGPGQDPQFLISFYEKMQSDKGSIPDRFSAQQFSDYHSELNMSSLELGDSALYFCASSLRIVGELFFGEGSRLTVL.

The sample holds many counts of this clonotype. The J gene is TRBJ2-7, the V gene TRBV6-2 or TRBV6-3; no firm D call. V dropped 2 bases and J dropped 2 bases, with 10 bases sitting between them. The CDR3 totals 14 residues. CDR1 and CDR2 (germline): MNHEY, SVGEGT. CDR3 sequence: CASSYGGSPYEQYF. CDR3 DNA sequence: TGTGCCAGCAGTTACGGTGGCAGTCCCTACGAGCAGTACTTC.

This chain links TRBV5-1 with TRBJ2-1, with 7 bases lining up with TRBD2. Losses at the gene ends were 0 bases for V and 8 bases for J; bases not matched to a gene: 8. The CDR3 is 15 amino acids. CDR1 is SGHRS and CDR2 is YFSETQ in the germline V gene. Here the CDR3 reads CASSLVTAGLDEQFF. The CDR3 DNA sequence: TGCGCCAGCAGCTTGGTTACAGCGGGGCTGGATGAGCAGTTCTTC.

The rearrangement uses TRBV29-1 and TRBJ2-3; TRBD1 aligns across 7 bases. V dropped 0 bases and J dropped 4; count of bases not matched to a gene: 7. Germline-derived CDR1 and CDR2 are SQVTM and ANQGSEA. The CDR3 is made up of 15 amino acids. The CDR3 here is CSVEDRGQPADTQYF. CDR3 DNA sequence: TGCAGCGTTGAAGATAGGGGACAGCCGGCAGATACGCAGTATTTT.

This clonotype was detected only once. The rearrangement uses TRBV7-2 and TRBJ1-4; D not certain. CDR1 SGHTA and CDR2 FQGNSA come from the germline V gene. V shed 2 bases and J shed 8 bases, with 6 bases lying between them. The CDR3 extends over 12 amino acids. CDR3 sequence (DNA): TGTGCCAGCAGCTTAATCCGCGAAAAACTGTTTTTT. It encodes CASSLIREKLFF.